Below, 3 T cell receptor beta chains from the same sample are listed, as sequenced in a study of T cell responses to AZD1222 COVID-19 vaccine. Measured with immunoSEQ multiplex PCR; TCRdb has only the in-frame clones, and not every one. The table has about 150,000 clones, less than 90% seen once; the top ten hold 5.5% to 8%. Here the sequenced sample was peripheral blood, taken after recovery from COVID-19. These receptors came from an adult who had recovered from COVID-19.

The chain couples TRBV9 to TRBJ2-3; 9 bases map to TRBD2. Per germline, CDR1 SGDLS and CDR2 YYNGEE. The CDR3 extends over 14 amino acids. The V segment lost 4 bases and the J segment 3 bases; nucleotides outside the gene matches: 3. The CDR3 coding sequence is TGTGCCAGCAGCATTGGACTAGCGACAGATACGCAGTATTTT. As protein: CASSIGLATDTQYF.

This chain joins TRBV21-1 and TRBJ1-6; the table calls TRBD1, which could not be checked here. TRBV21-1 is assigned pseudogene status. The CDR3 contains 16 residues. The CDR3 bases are TGTGCCAGCTCCGAACGCAAGGGGGCAACTAATTCACCCCTCCACTTT. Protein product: CASSERKGATNSPLHF.

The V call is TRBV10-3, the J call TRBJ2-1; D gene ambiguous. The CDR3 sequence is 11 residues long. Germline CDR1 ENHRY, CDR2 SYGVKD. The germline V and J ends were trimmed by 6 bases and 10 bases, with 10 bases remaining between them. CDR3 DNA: TGTGCCATCAGCCGATTGGAGGAGCAGTTCTTC. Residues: CAISRLEEQFF.